This T cell receptor (beta chain) was profiled in a study of blood T cell repertoires in COVID-19 (dated by TCRdb to 2019 to 2021). Looking at the study overall: Samples covering the acute and convalescent phases of COVID-19 were provided by collaborators in the United States, Italy and Spain. A de-identified subject ID, COVID-19 status, age in years and sex were almost always included in the sample metadata. Where available, HLA class I and class II types were taken from metadata supplied by the sample provider and were not determined by assay-based typing. Samples came from the ongoing ImmuneRACE study (first 160 participants) plus 1,254 subjects from 6 global collaborators. Deeply sampled blood TCRbeta repertoires from subjects exposed to, actively infected with, or recovered from COVID-19 were included in the dataset. The prospective study material was composed of cDNA or gDNA derived from T cells, B-cell-depleted T cells, or PBMCs. The repertoires were released in a freely available public database intended as a resource for research on the immune response to SARS-CoV-2. Study-wide findings and limitations: The quantity of clinical and demographic metadata differed by source and by participant and was supplied without curation.

CDR1 PRHDT and CDR2 FYEKMQ were looked up in the germline V gene (reference sequence). V gives up 0 bases and J gives up 2 bases, and the segment between their germline ends measures 5 bases. From the cysteine through the phenylalanine, the CDR3 covers 13 amino acids. Only the CDR3 region is kept as DNA, spanning 39 bases read in frame from base 1. Remarks on this clone: Its antigen is still unknown. No much larger clonotype is one base removed from it; base qualities were not supplied.

Whole blood was collected in K2EDTA tubes by collaborating institutions according to the institutions' own protocols. For TCRbeta analysis, collaborator samples were shipped as frozen whole blood, as isolated PBMCs, or as DNA extracted from either sample type. TCRbeta CDR3 regions were amplified from genomic DNA using the immunoSEQ Assay, a bias-controlled multiplex PCR. Regarding the original processing steps: The number of nucleated cells in each sample was estimated by amplification of reference gene primers within the assay. To quantify the absolute abundance of each unique TCRbeta CDR3 rearrangement, sequence reads were collapsed and filtered. For each sample, productive Simpson clonality was calculated as the square root of Simpson's diversity index across productive rearrangements. This is the immuneACCESS table as TCRdb keeps it, with only in-frame sequences that have V and J called. A part of the clones is gone; compared with another copy, unresolved V genes explain less than half, and the rest is unexplained. The DNA was the basis for D and trimming; V, J and clone size are from that table. A total of about 400,000 clones appear in this sample, 80% to 90% of them only once. The ten largest clonotypes hold 1.4% of the sample.

This TCR derives from a woman aged 25 to 39 with active or convalescent COVID-19. The sequenced material came from peripheral blood. This receptor chain uses TRBV13 and TRBJ2-7; perhaps TRBD1 is the D gene, with 5 bases matching. The CDR3 protein is CASSLGRAYEQYF. The DNA sequence follows: TGTGCCAGCAGCTTAGGCAGGGCCTACGAGCAGTACTTC. With all but the CDR3 taken from the reference TRBV13 and TRBJ2-7 genes, the full variable domain is: AAGVIQSPRHLIKEKRETATLKCYPIPRHDTVYWYQQGPGQDPQFLISFYEKMQSDKGSIPDRFSAQQFSDYHSELNMSSLELGDSALYFCASSLGRAYEQYFGPGTRLTVT.